This TCR beta chain was captured in a study of cytomegalovirus exposure and HLA in healthy donors. Whole-study results and caveats: Researchers catalogued 150 or so TCR beta chains as cytomegalovirus-associated. It was taken for granted in presence/absence analyses that sequencing depth across donors was roughly uniform.

Donors showed nominal health when sampled, although they likely had unrecorded immune exposures. This CDR3 has 12 residues. Germline V gives CDR1 GTSNPN, CDR2 SVGIG (reference sequence). Trimming removed 3 bases at V and 2 bases at J, with 7 bases between. As concerns this clone: Its antigen is as yet unknown.

Both 60 Vbeta primers and 13 Jbeta primers went into the PCR. Generated by immunoSEQ multiplex PCR, the TCRdb table keeps only in-frame clones and is missing some. The repertoire includes 150,000 to 200,000 clones, approximately 85% of them detected once, and 0.9% to 1% sits in the top ten. The chain has TRBV30 and TRBJ1-1, with a tentative D call TRBD1 (5 bases). Specimen: PBMCs. The sequence was collected from a girl aged 2 to 9 in good health and CMV-seropositive. CDR3 in amino acids: CAWRDSNTEAFF. The CDR3 DNA reads TGTGCCTGGAGAGACAGTAACACTGAAGCTTTCTTT.